The source of this T cell receptor (beta chain) is a study of T cells after yellow fever vaccination. General observations from the study: A minor fraction of clonotypes spanned both CD4 and CD8 compartments. The booster response re-showed most primary clones: approximately 95% CD4, approximately 85% CD8.

Note on this clonotype: Its specificity is unknown.

CDR1 and CDR2 (germline): GTSNPN, SVGIG (reference sequence). The CDR3 length is 13 residues. V shed 8 bases and J 6 bases; nucleotides not matched to a gene: 7. The authors made TCR cDNA by 5'RACE template switching, adding a universal primer site and UMIs. TCRdb re-called the 5' RACE reads with MiXCR, one entry per CDR3 protein. The table shows hundreds of thousands of distinct CDR3 sequences, with roughly 12% occurring only once. The J gene is TRBJ1-6, the V gene TRBV30; TRBD1 agrees at 7 bases. Sequences were derived from PBMCs, sampled on the day of the yellow fever booster vaccination. This TCR was recovered from a young man who received the YFV17D yellow fever vaccine. The DNA for the CDR3 is TGTGCCGCCTCGGGACAGAGTAATTCACCCCTCCACTTT. It yields the protein CAASGQSNSPLHF. Full variable domain (rest looked up from reference TRBV30 and TRBJ1-6): SQTIHQWPATLVQPVGSPLSLECTVEGTSNPNLYWYRQAAGRGLQLLFYSVGIGQISSEVPQNLSASRPQDRQFILSSKKLLLSDSGFYLCAASGQSNSPLHFGNGTRLTVT.